This T cell receptor (beta chain) was found in a study of shared clonotypes between healthy human individuals (TCRdb year 2020). For the study in its entirety: Three men and two women, aged 18 to 49 years, made up the cohort. Per donor, three plates each were used for CD4 naive and CD4 memory, two for CD8 naive, and one for CD8 memory. The study deeply sequenced blood TCR repertoires of roughly five healthy adults to estimate repertoire size and the extent of clonotype sharing between individuals. To increase sequencing depth and limit assay-specific biases, different laboratories used diverse techniques to prepare libraries and sequence TCR repertoires. Leukapheresis yielded between about 0.85 and 10 billion PBMCs per donor.

Using the deep immunoSEQ assay, multiplex PCR amplified TCR CDR3 regions from genomic DNA. For each cell subset, the extracted genomic DNA was distributed evenly across all wells of several immunoSEQ 96-well plates, and each plate served as one replicate. For sorted subsets, approximately 210 ng of genomic DNA, equivalent to 25,000 to 30,000 T cell genomes, went into each replicate PCR. Purified libraries were quantified with a Qubit 3.0 fluorometer, sized on a Bioanalyzer 2100, and re-quantified with the KAPA Library Quantification kit. A separate single-read 150-cycle Illumina NextSeq 550 flow cell was used to sequence each immunoSEQ 96-well plate. In the source study's methods: Because only junctional sequences without quality scores were contained in the immunoSEQ output, filtering matching that applied to full-length reads could not be performed. To assign V/J genes and CDR3, sequences were annotated using PyIR, a Python wrapper for IgBLAST v1.9, with IMGT germline references. Reads were removed for weak V/J assignments (E-value above 1e-6), missing CDR3, stop codons, out-of-frame junctions, or ambiguous translated residues. A V3J clonotype was defined by an identical inferred V gene, J gene, and CDR3 amino acid sequence. To compute the percentage overlap between repertoires, the number of shared unique clonotypes was divided by the size of the smaller repertoire. Richness of each repertoire was evaluated using RTK rarefaction, the Chao1 estimator, and Recon v2.1 estimates of unobserved clonotypes. Generation probabilities were computed with OLGA for all TCRbeta clonotypes obtained by the gDNA method from a handful of donors. The immuneACCESS repertoire file appears here via TCRdb, limited to in-frame rearrangements. These files lack a portion of the clones; in checked studies, under half of the deficit traces to unresolved V genes, and the cause of the others is not known. V and J calls and clone size are as listed in that table; D and trimming were resolved from the DNA. The sample table contains some 1,100,000 clones; only one count was recorded for around 78% of them. Approximately 0.5% of the sample is taken by the ten largest.

The investigation overall reported the following: The small number of donors limited the genetic and exposure-history diversity represented. Compared with non-shared clonotypes, the clonotypes found in all four sorted-subset donors had higher generation probabilities. Sharing across a handful of donors was observed for around 5% of naive CD4, 3% to 3.5% of naive CD8, 2% to 2.5% of memory CD4, and around 0.44% of memory CD8 clonotypes. Estimated clonotype richness was generally larger for naive than for memory subsets. Only blood was sampled, and tissue TCR repertoires likely differ from those in blood. Incomplete sequencing was indicated by rarefaction of sorted-subset datasets, despite the large sequencing depth. Pairwise subsampling indicated that sequencing depth was expected to affect the degree of clonotype sharing among donors.

The donors were healthy, HIV-negative adults who had no recently reported acute infections or vaccinations. All donors were Caucasian adults living in Nashville, Tennessee, USA. CD4+ T cells were enriched by magnetic negative selection; naive cells were then positively selected on CD45RA, and the negative fraction formed the memory subset. Blood was obtained by leukapheresis, after which PBMCs were separated by Ficoll-Histopaque density gradient centrifugation and cryopreserved in liquid nitrogen vapor phase. Purity and quantity of every magnetically sorted T cell population were checked by analytical flow cytometry. Genomic DNA was isolated from each sorted fraction and quantified by UV absorbance on a Nanodrop 2000c. As regards this clone: Its antigen specificity is not known. Nothing much larger sits one base from this clone, and base qualities are not available.

Via the germline V gene (reference sequence), CDR1 is SEHNR and CDR2 FQNEAQ. V is pruned by 5 bases and J by 2 bases, leaving 9 bases of the junction without a gene match. From its cysteine to its phenylalanine, the CDR3 spans 15 amino acids. Only the CDR3 region is kept as DNA, spanning 45 bases read in frame from base 1. The chain is assembled from TRBV7-9 and TRBJ2-7; 7 central bases correspond to TRBD2. The material sequenced was memory CD4+ T cells from PBMCs. Interpreted using the paper, the cell subset or site label stands for: CD45RA-negative fraction. This sequence was found in a man between 18 and 35 years old in good health. Some clones in this sample may be carry-over from other donors' samples. CDR3 loop: CASSATVGGAYEQYF. The sequenced DNA: TGTGCCAGCAGCGCCACGGTTGGGGGGGCCTACGAGCAGTACTTC.